This T cell receptor (beta chain) derives from a study of T-cell memory formation after mild COVID-19. Using constant-segment primers, 5'RACE produced TCR alpha and TCR beta cDNA libraries carrying sample barcodes and UMIs. TCRdb re-analysed the 5' RACE reads in MiXCR, keeping a single row per CDR3 protein. This sample carries around 370,000 distinct CDR3 sequences, 21% of them seen once, and the ten largest clones take 12%. Germline CDR1 and CDR2: SGHRS and YFSETQ. CDR3 length: 15 residues. The trim removed 4 bases at V and 3 bases at J, leaving 4 bases unmatched. This receptor was taken from an adult woman who had mild COVID-19 (a few samples of this study predate the infection). Cell type and time point are not known. The chain joins TRBV5-1 to TRBJ1-4, with 9 bases aligning to TRBD1. Sequenced sample: PBMCs or a T cell subset sorted from them (not recorded which). The CDR3 sequence is CASSGQGSANEKLFF. The CDR3 DNA reads as TGCGCCAGCAGCGGACAGGGGTCGGCTAATGAAAAACTGTTTTTT.